The 28 T cell receptor beta chains below all came from one sample that was sequenced in a study of cytomegalovirus exposure and HLA in healthy donors. Clones were sequenced by immunoSEQ multiplex PCR, and TCRdb holds only the in-frame ones, with some missing. Altogether approximately 120,000 clones are present, around nine tenths being singletons, with the ten largest covering more than 2%. The sample taken for sequencing was PBMCs. Receptors originate from a woman aged 18 to 35 in good health and CMV-seronegative.

The CDR3 region has the DNA TGTGCCAGTAGTATTCAGGGATACGAGCAGTACTTC. It yields the protein CASSIQGYEQYF. The rearrangement links TRBV19 to TRBJ2-7; maybe TRBD1 (5 bases). Trimming pared 3 bases from V and 4 bases from J, leaving 7 bases between. CDR3 size: 12 residues. Germline CDR1 is LNHDA and CDR2 is SQIVND (reference sequence).

This chain joins TRBV18 and TRBJ2-3, with TRBD2 identical over 12 bases. J was trimmed by 6 bases and V by 4 bases; bases with no gene match: 5. Germline loops: CDR1 KGHSH, CDR2 LQKENI. The CDR3 covers 15 residues. The CDR3 DNA follows: TGTGCCAGCTCACTTGGGACTAGCGGGTTTGATACGCAGTATTTT. This translates into CASSLGTSGFDTQYF. Supplemented by reference TRBV18 and TRBJ2-3, the full variable domain reads NAGVMQNPRHLVRRRGQEARLRCSPMKGHSHVYWYRQLPEEGLKFMVYLQKENIIDESGMPKERFSAEFPKEGPSILRIQQVVRGDSAAYFCASSLGTSGFDTQYFGPGTRLTVL.

This sequence joins TRBV4-3 and TRBJ2-3, with a possible D match to TRBD1 (6 bases). CDR1 is LGHNA and CDR2 is YSLEER in the germline V gene. The ends were cut back, 3 bases at V and 6 bases at J, with 13 bases in the middle. The CDR3 runs to 14 residues. In DNA, the CDR3 is TGCGCCAGCAGCCAGCAGGGGTTCCTCGATACGCAGTATTTT. Amino acids: CASSQQGFLDTQYF.

V gene TRBV7-2 combines with J gene TRBJ2-1; 14 nucleotides match TRBD2. V shed 2 bases and J 0 bases; nucleotides not matched to a gene: 3. CDR1 and CDR2 (germline): SGHTA, FQGNSA. There are 18 residues in the CDR3. CDR3 protein: CASSLRLAGGFSYNEQFF. In DNA form, the CDR3 reads TGTGCCAGCAGCTTAAGACTAGCGGGGGGGTTCTCCTACAATGAGCAGTTCTTC.

This chain joins TRBV13 and TRBJ2-1; tentative D call: TRBD1 (6 bases). The CDR3 is made up of 15 amino acids. Germline V CDR1 and CDR2: PRHDT, FYEKMQ (reference sequence). V was clipped by 0 bases and J by 10 bases, with 16 bases between them. In DNA, the CDR3 is TGTGCCAGCAGCTTAGGGCAGGGGACAACCGCAGAGCAGTTCTTC. Its translation is CASSLGQGTTAEQFF.

The chain links TRBV28 to TRBJ2-5; TRBD1 aligns across 7 bases. Germline assignment: CDR1 MDHEN and CDR2 SYDVKM. V lost 5 bases and J lost 2; bases outside the gene matches: 8. The CDR3 sequence is 15 residues long. Here the CDR3 DNA reads TGTGCCAGCAGTACGGCTCGACAGGGACAAGAGACCCAGTACTTC. Its protein is CASSTARQGQETQYF.

The chain uses TRBV5-6 and TRBJ1-2; D possibly corresponds to TRBD1 (5 bases). V was shortened by 2 bases and J by 6 bases, with 14 bases between the two germline ends. Looked up from germline, CDR1 is SGHDT and CDR2 is YYEEEE. This CDR3 comprises 14 residues. CDR3 residues: CASSFRPGGDGYTF. CDR3 DNA sequence: TGTGCCAGCAGCTTCCGTCCAGGAGGGGATGGCTACACCTTC.

V gene TRBV6-1 combines with J gene TRBJ2-5, with TRBD2 matching 8 bases. Trimming removed 3 bases from V and 5 bases from J; junction bases left unmatched: 14. Germline CDR1 MNHNS, CDR2 SASEGT. The CDR3 length is 17 residues. In DNA, the CDR3 is TGTGCCAGCAGTGACGCCGTCGCGGGGGGTCTCGGGGAGACCCAGTACTTC. Translating gives CASSDAVAGGLGETQYF.

The J gene is TRBJ2-5, the V gene TRBV7-8; TRBD2 matches 10 bases. Germline CDR1 and CDR2: SGHVS and FQNEAQ. The CDR3 runs to 16 residues. V gave up 1 base and J gave up 5 bases; unmatched junction bases: 7. CDR3 sequence (DNA): TGTGCCAGCAGCTTAGGGCTAGCGGGAGTCGGGGAGACCCAGTACTTC. Translated, it gives CASSLGLAGVGETQYF.

The genes are TRBV7-3 and TRBJ1-3, with 10 nucleotides matching TRBD1. Trimming cost V 6 bases and J 0 bases; bases outside gene matches: 8. This CDR3 region has 17 residues. Germline V gives CDR1 SGHTA, CDR2 FQGTGA. CDR3 region: CASRPGTGETSGNTIYF. The DNA of the CDR3 is TGTGCCAGCAGACCCGGGACAGGGGAAACCTCTGGAAACACCATATATTTT.

This chain joins TRBV5-3 and TRBJ2-1; 8 positions agree with TRBD2. TRBV5-3 is designated an ORF whose function remains uncertain. This CDR3 is 15 amino acids long. Losses at the gene ends were 4 bases for V and 2 bases for J; bases not matched to a gene: 5. CDR3 in amino acids: CARSIRTSPYNEQFF. The CDR3 DNA is TGTGCCAGAAGCATTCGGACTAGCCCCTACAATGAGCAGTTCTTC.

V is TRBV5-1 and J is TRBJ1-1; perhaps TRBD1 as D (5 bases). Germline lookup yields CDR1 SGHRS and CDR2 YFSETQ. CDR3 length equals 13 residues. The V gene lost 3 bases and the J gene lost 3 bases, with 9 bases spanning the gap. CDR3 sequence reads: CASSWLGDTEAFF. In DNA, the CDR3 is TGCGCCAGCAGCTGGTTAGGGGACACTGAAGCTTTCTTT.

The chain is built from TRBV5-1 and TRBJ2-5, with 10 nucleotides matching TRBD2. Trimming cost V 4 bases and J 4 bases; bases outside gene matches: 10. This CDR3 region has 16 residues. CDR1 and CDR2 from the germline V gene are SGHRS and YFSETQ. In DNA form, the CDR3 reads TGCGCCAGCAGCCCGGTGTTGGTAGCGGGAGGAGAGACCCAGTACTTC. Residues: CASSPVLVAGGETQYF.

Worth noting for this clone: Sequence at one end of the junction differs from germline and may be a read error. The V and J genes are TRBV7-9 and TRBJ2-2; no firm D call. Germline V CDR1 and CDR2: SEHNR, FQNEAQ (reference sequence). This CDR3 comprises 8 residues. The CDR3 reads CASSAATF. CDR3 nucleotides: TGTGCCAGCAGCGCCGCTACTTTT. Together with reference TRBV7-9 and TRBJ2-2, the CDR3 gives the full variable domain: DTGVSQNPRHKITKRGQNVTFRCDPISEHNRLYWYRQTLGQGPEFLTYFQNEAQLEKSRLLSDRFSAERPKGSFSTLEIQRTEQGDSAMYLCASSAATFGEGSRLTVL.

The rearrangement links TRBV7-2 to TRBJ2-7; D is unclear. CDR1 and CDR2 from the germline V gene are SGHTA and FQGNSA. The V end lost 1 base, the J end lost 3 bases, and 10 bases lay between the germline ends. The CDR3 totals 14 residues. As DNA, the CDR3 is TGTGCCAGCAGCTTAGAATACAACCGCTACGAGCAGTACTTC. It yields the protein CASSLEYNRYEQYF.

This clone was observed a single time. The genes are TRBV7-9 and TRBJ2-7; 7 bases match TRBD1. The CDR3 is made up of 15 amino acids. V dropped 5 bases and J dropped 2; count of bases not matched to a gene: 9. From germline, CDR1 is SEHNR and CDR2 FQNEAQ (reference sequence). The CDR3 DNA reads as TGTGCCAGCAGCCCCGACAGGGCGCGCACCTACGAGCAGTACTTC. Residues: CASSPDRARTYEQYF.

V and J are TRBV14 and TRBJ2-7; 7 nucleotides agree with TRBD2. Losses at the gene ends were 4 bases for V and 6 bases for J; bases not matched to a gene: 6. CDR1 is SGHDN, CDR2 FVKESK, per germline. The CDR3 covers 13 residues. The CDR3 DNA reads as TGTGCCAGCAGCCCCTGGGGGGGGATCGAGCAGTACTTC. It codes for CASSPWGGIEQYF.

V gene TRBV12-2 combines with J gene TRBJ2-7; TRBD2 was called by the table and not checked on the DNA. TRBV12-2 is a listed pseudogene. The CDR3 is 16 residues long. The CDR3 sequence is CASPLPQTTTTYEQYF. CDR3 nucleotides: TGTGCAAGTCCCCTACCCCAGACCACTACTACCTACGAGCAGTACTTC.

CDR3 residues: CASSFLNTGELFF. The CDR3, as DNA: TGTGCCAGCAGTTTTCTGAACACCGGGGAGCTGTTTTTT. The rearrangement links TRBV27 to TRBJ2-2; no definite D call. This CDR3 is built from 13 residues. V was cut by 3 bases and J by 1 base, with 3 bases left in between. CDR1 and CDR2 from the germline V gene are MNHEY and SMNVEV (reference sequence).

V and J are TRBV6-5 and TRBJ2-7; 9 positions agree with TRBD1. The germline gives CDR1 MNHEY, CDR2 SVGAGI. This CDR3 spans 13 amino acids. The J segment lost 4 bases and the V segment lost 7 bases, leaving 5 bases of the junction unmatched. The CDR3, as DNA: TGTGCCAGCAAAAAACAGGGGGCGTACGAGCAGTACTTC. Encoded protein: CASKKQGAYEQYF.

J is TRBJ1-6 and V is TRBV18, with TRBD1 as a possible D gene (6 bases). This CDR3 has 16 residues. Trimming left V 0 bases short and J 4 bases short, with 10 bases between. Germline CDR1 is KGHSH and CDR2 is LQKENI. The CDR3 spells CASSPPSQGYNSPLHF. The CDR3, as DNA: TGTGCCAGCTCACCACCGTCGCAGGGGTATAATTCACCCCTCCACTTT. The full variable domain, rest sourced from reference TRBV18 and TRBJ1-6, is NAGVMQNPRHLVRRRGQEARLRCSPMKGHSHVYWYRQLPEEGLKFMVYLQKENIIDESGMPKERFSAEFPKEGPSILRIQQVVRGDSAAYFCASSPPSQGYNSPLHFGNGTRLTVT.

The gene calls are TRBV13 and TRBJ1-2; D gene unclear. Deletions cut 5 bases from V and 4 bases from J, with 14 bases between. Germline V gene lookup returns CDR1 PRHDT and CDR2 FYEKMQ (reference sequence). CDR3 length equals 14 residues. The DNA for the CDR3 is TGTGCCAGCAGCCGACTTGGAGCATTCTATGGCTACACCTTC. Its protein product is CASSRLGAFYGYTF.

The CDR3 DNA reads TGTGCCTGGGGAATTGCGACTCACTATGGCTACACCTTC. It encodes CAWGIATHYGYTF. The V gene is TRBV30, the J gene TRBJ1-2; D uncertain. The germline V gene encodes CDR1 GTSNPN and CDR2 SVGIG (reference sequence). The CDR3 length is 13 residues. With 5 bases removed from V and 3 bases from J, the gap between germline ends came to 13 bases.

This clone appeared a single time. The V call is TRBV14, the J call TRBJ2-7; possible D gene TRBD2, 5 bases. The V gene lost 4 bases and the J gene lost 3 bases, with 16 bases spanning the gap. The CDR3 runs to 15 residues. Germline values: CDR1 SGHDN, CDR2 FVKESK. CDR3: CASSLTDVANYEQYF. The CDR3, as DNA: TGTGCCAGCAGCCTGACCGATGTAGCGAACTACGAGCAGTACTTC.

The genes are TRBV18 and TRBJ1-2; D gene unclear. Germline CDR1 is KGHSH and CDR2 is LQKENI. CDR3 length equals 15 residues. V was shortened by 3 bases and J by 1 base, with 12 bases between the two germline ends. The CDR3 region is CASSPGGAVNYGYTF. In DNA, the CDR3 is TGTGCCAGCTCACCCGGAGGAGCGGTTAACTATGGCTACACCTTC. The full variable domain, rest sourced from reference TRBV18 and TRBJ1-2, is NAGVMQNPRHLVRRRGQEARLRCSPMKGHSHVYWYRQLPEEGLKFMVYLQKENIIDESGMPKERFSAEFPKEGPSILRIQQVVRGDSAAYFCASSPGGAVNYGYTFGSGTRLTVV.

Worth noting for this clone: The sample has other DNA sequences that encode this CDR3 too. This chain links TRBV28 with TRBJ2-7; 11 positions match TRBD2. V gave up 2 bases and J gave up 5 bases; unmatched junction bases: 8. The CDR3 covers 16 residues. Germline V gene lookup returns CDR1 MDHEN and CDR2 SYDVKM. CDR3 loop: CASSLGLAGGSHEQYF. The CDR3 DNA is TGTGCCAGCAGTTTAGGGCTAGCGGGAGGATCCCACGAGCAGTACTTC.

This clone was recorded only once. V gene TRBV19 combines with J gene TRBJ2-7; D gene unclear. The CDR3 spans 14 residues. V was pared by 3 bases and J by 0 bases, with 9 bases between. The germline CDR1 and CDR2 sequences are LNHDA and SQIVND (reference sequence). The CDR3 nucleotides are TGTGCCAGTAGTATGGCGGTAAGCTCCTACGAGCAGTACTTC. This encodes CASSMAVSSYEQYF.

This sequence joins TRBV30 and TRBJ1-1; D is unclear. This CDR3 region has 13 residues. V lost 4 bases and J 1 base, leaving 10 bases between the germline ends. Germline V CDR1 and CDR2: GTSNPN, SVGIG (reference sequence). The CDR3 DNA sequence: TGTGCCTGGAATCCATCCCAGAACACTGAAGCTTTCTTT. It specifies CAWNPSQNTEAFF.